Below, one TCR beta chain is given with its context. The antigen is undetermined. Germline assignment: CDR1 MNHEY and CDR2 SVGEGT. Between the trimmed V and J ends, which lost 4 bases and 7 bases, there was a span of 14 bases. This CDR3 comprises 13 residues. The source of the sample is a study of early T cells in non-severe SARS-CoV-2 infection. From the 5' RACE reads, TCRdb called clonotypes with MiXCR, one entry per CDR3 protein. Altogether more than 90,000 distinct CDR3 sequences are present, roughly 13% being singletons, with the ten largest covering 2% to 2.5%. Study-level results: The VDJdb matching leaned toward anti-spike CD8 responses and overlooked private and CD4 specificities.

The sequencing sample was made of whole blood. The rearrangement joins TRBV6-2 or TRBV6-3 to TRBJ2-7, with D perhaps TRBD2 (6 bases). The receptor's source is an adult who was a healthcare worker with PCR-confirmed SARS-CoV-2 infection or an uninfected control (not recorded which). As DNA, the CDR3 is TGTGCCAGCAGTTTCCCTAGCGCGGGGGAGCAGTACTTC. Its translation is CASSFPSAGEQYF.